The rows below give T cell receptor beta chains drawn from one sample of a study of blood T cell repertoires in COVID-19. Clones were read by immunoSEQ multiplex PCR, and TCRdb kept only the in-frame ones, dropping some. This sample has 45,000 to 65,000 clones, with more than 90% found just once. The sequencing input was peripheral blood. Receptors originate from a man aged 50 to 59 with acute or convalescent COVID-19. CDR3s include the opening cysteine and the closing phenylalanine or tryptophan. D genes are given only for firm matches. Clone size is not always given. Where it is, it says once, few, many or a class for expanded clones.

j_call v_call d_call clone_size cdr3_nt cdr3_aa
TRBJ1-1 TRBV5-1 TRBD1 . TGCGCCAGTAGCCTACACCCCGGAGGACAGGGGGCATTGGACACTGAAGCTTTCTTT CASSLHPGGQGALDTEAFF
TRBJ1-1 TRBV30 . . TGTGCCTGGAGTGCATCGGGACTCTTGGACACTGAAGCTTTCTTT CAWSASGLLDTEAFF
TRBJ1-5 TRBV18 TRBD1 . TGTGCCAGCTCACCGACAGGGAACAATCAGCCCCAGCATTTT CASSPTGNNQPQHF
TRBJ1-3 TRBV30 . . TGTGCCTGGAGAAAACGACTGTTCTCTGGAAACACCATATATTTT CAWRKRLFSGNTIYF
TRBJ1-2 TRBV5-1 . . TGCGCCAGCAGCTCAACAGTAAACTATGGCTACACCTTC CASSSTVNYGYTF
TRBJ2-7 TRBV6-6 TRBD2 few TGTGCCAGCAGCGGACTAGCGGCATACTTC CASSGLAAYF
TRBJ2-7 TRBV11-2 TRBD2 few TGTGCCAGCAGACAAGCGGGAGATCCCTACGAGCAGTACTTC CASRQAGDPYEQYF
TRBJ1-5 TRBV30 TRBD1 . TGTGCCTGGAGTGTATCCGGGACAGGGCGATATCAGCCCCAGCATTTT CAWSVSGTGRYQPQHF
TRBJ2-7 TRBV28 . . TGTGCCAGCAGCGACCCCGGCCAGGGCCCCTACGAGCAGTACTTC CASSDPGQGPYEQYF
TRBJ2-1 TRBV6-5 TRBD2 . TGTGCCAGCCTAGGGAGGGCCTACAATGAGCAGTTCTTC CASLGRAYNEQFF
TRBJ2-2 TRBV6-4 TRBD1 . TGTGCCAGCAGAGGACAGGGAGGCGGGGAGCTGTTTTTT CASRGQGGGELFF
TRBJ1-2 TRBV7-9 TRBD1 once TGTGCCGGCGGACAGGGGGACTTCTATGGCTACACCTTC CAGGQGDFYGYTF
TRBJ2-2 TRBV5-5 TRBD2 once TGTGCCAGCAGCGGTAGCGGGACAACCAACACCGGGGAGCTGTTTTTT CASSGSGTTNTGELFF
TRBJ2-1 TRBV6-5 TRBD2 . TGTGCCAGCAGTTGGGGCCTAGCGGGATCCGCCAATGAGCAGTTCTTC CASSWGLAGSANEQFF
TRBJ1-5 TRBV24-1 . . TGTGCCACCAGTGAAGCCACGATCGGCAATCAGCCCCAGCATTTT CATSEATIGNQPQHF
TRBJ1-5 TRBV6-5 TRBD1 . TGTGCCAGCGCCCTCGGGACAGGTAGCAATCAGCCCCAGCATTTT CASALGTGSNQPQHF
TRBJ1-1 TRBV5-6 TRBD1 . TGTGCCAGCAGCCCCAGGGGGCGCTGGGCTTTCTTT CASSPRGRWAFF
TRBJ1-1 TRBV5-1 TRBD1 . TGCGCCAGCAGCGCCGGACAGGGGGTGGGGAACACTGAAGCTTTCTTT CASSAGQGVGNTEAFF
TRBJ2-3 TRBV6-1 TRBD2 . TGTGCCAGCAGTGATAGCGGGAGGTTCGCAGATACGCAGTATTTT CASSDSGRFADTQYF
TRBJ2-1 TRBV7-2 TRBD1 . TGTGCCAGCAGCTACGACAGGGGGGTCTACAATGAGCAGTTCTTC CASSYDRGVYNEQFF
TRBJ2-1 TRBV11-3 TRBD2 . TGTGCCAGCAGCTTAGGTTCCGGAAGCGGGGGATCCTACAATGAGCAGTTCTTC CASSLGSGSGGSYNEQFF
TRBJ1-2 TRBV10-3 TRBD1 . TGTGCCATCAGTGAAGGGACAGGGACCTATGGCTACACCTTC CAISEGTGTYGYTF
TRBJ1-2 TRBV5-1 TRBD1 . TGCGCCAGCAGCCCGGACAGGGGGGGAGGCTACACCTTC CASSPDRGGGYTF
TRBJ1-2 TRBV12-5 TRBD1 . TGTGCTAGTGGTTTGGACCGGACAGGGTCCTATGGCTACACCTTC CASGLDRTGSYGYTF
TRBJ2-7 TRBV5-1 . . TGCGCCAGCAGCTTGGAGGCAGGGCCCGAGCAGTACTTC CASSLEAGPEQYF
TRBJ2-3 TRBV19 . . TGTGCCAGTAGTATAGTAACGCGTACCACAGATACGCAGTATTTT CASSIVTRTTDTQYF
TRBJ2-7 TRBV6-5 . . TGTGCCAGCAGCAGCACCTTAGCGGCGTCTCACGAGCAGTACTTC CASSSTLAASHEQYF
TRBJ2-7 TRBV30 TRBD2 . TGTGCCTGGAGTGCATACGTTGCGGGAGGGCCAGGGGAGCAGTACTTC CAWSAYVAGGPGEQYF
TRBJ1-2 TRBV27 . . TGTGCCAGCAGTTTAGGACAGCAATATGGCTACACCTTC CASSLGQQYGYTF
TRBJ2-7 TRBV4-1 . . TGCGCCAGCAGCCCGCGGTCGGAGGGAGGAGCCTACGAGCAGTACTTC CASSPRSEGGAYEQYF
TRBJ2-3 TRBV6-4 TRBD2 . TGTGCCAGCAGTGACGAGGCGGGAGGTGGCACAGATACGCAGTATTTT CASSDEAGGGTDTQYF
TRBJ2-3 TRBV20-1 TRBD1 . TGCAGTGCTAGTGTACAGGGGGCGAGGAATACGCAGTATTTT CSASVQGARNTQYF
TRBJ1-5 TRBV5-8 TRBD1 . TGTGCCAGCAGTCTGGGACAGGGGATTGGCAATCAGCCCCAGCATTTT CASSLGQGIGNQPQHF
TRBJ1-2 TRBV10-3 . . TGTGCCATCAGTGAGCCGCCGGGGGGCAGCTATGGCTACACCTTC CAISEPPGGSYGYTF
TRBJ2-1 TRBV5-1 TRBD2 . TGCGCCAGCAGCTCGCAGCGGGAGTGGGACAATGAGCAGTTCTTC CASSSQREWDNEQFF
TRBJ2-5 TRBV7-2 . . TGTGCCAGCAGCTTAGTGGCTAGCCATCGAGAGACCCAGTACTTC CASSLVASHRETQYF
TRBJ1-2 TRBV5-1 TRBD1 . TGCGCCAGCAGCCCGGGACAGGGAGTGTACTATGGCTACACCTTC CASSPGQGVYYGYTF
TRBJ1-1 TRBV6-5 . . TGTGCCAGCAGTTACTCGAGTGGCAGGGTGAACACTGAAGCTTTCTTT CASSYSSGRVNTEAFF
TRBJ2-7 TRBV7-9 . . TGTGCCAGCAGCCCCTCCCCGGTTGGGGAGAGCGAGCAGTACTTC CASSPSPVGESEQYF
TRBJ1-5 TRBV5-1 . . TGCGCCAGCAGCTTGGCCGAACTCCGGGGCAATCAGCCCCAGCATTTT CASSLAELRGNQPQHF
TRBJ2-3 TRBV11-2 . . TGTGCCAGCAGCTTAGATCGGTTTACAGATACGCAGTATTTT CASSLDRFTDTQYF
TRBJ2-7 TRBV15 . . TGTGCCACCAGCACTAGTAGCGAGCAGTACTTC CATSTSSEQYF
TRBJ2-7 TRBV5-1 TRBD1 few TGCGCCAGCAGCCGGGACAGCGATCGAGACGAGCAGTACTTC CASSRDSDRDEQYF
TRBJ1-1 TRBV19 . . TGTGCCAGTATTTCGGACAGACTGAACACTGAAGCTTTCTTT CASISDRLNTEAFF
TRBJ2-7 TRBV24-1 TRBD1 . TGTGCCACCAGTGACCCCCGGGACAGGGGCGACGAGCAGTACTTC CATSDPRDRGDEQYF
TRBJ1-6 TRBV5-1 . . TGCGCCAGCAGCCCCCAAGGGGGTGTAAATTCACCCCTCCACTTT CASSPQGGVNSPLHF
TRBJ1-1 TRBV7-2 . . TGTGCCAGCAGCTTAGCCGGAGCGGAAGCTTTCTTT CASSLAGAEAFF
TRBJ1-1 TRBV6-5 . . TGTGCCAGCAGTCGGAACTCAGGTGGCACTGAAGCTTTCTTT CASSRNSGGTEAFF
TRBJ2-7 TRBV30 TRBD2 . TGTGCCTGGAAAGCGGGGGGCCAGGCCTACGAGCAGTACTTC CAWKAGGQAYEQYF
TRBJ2-7 TRBV27 . once TGTGCCAGCAGTCCCGGCGTCAGGGAGCAGTACTTC CASSPGVREQYF
TRBJ2-5 TRBV5-1 . . TGCGCCAGCAGCTTGAAGGGGCCCCAAGAGACCCAGTACTTC CASSLKGPQETQYF
TRBJ1-2 TRBV27 . . TGTGCCAGCAGTCCAGAAAACAGGGTGGGGTATGGCTACACCTTC CASSPENRVGYGYTF
TRBJ2-3 TRBV19 TRBD2 once TGTGCCAGTAGTACTAGCGGGAGGGCCGTGATAGATACGCAGTATTTT CASSTSGRAVIDTQYF
TRBJ2-7 TRBV11-2 TRBD2 . TGTGCCAGCAGCCCCCTTGCGGGAGGGCCCGGTGTCTACGAGCAGTACTTC CASSPLAGGPGVYEQYF